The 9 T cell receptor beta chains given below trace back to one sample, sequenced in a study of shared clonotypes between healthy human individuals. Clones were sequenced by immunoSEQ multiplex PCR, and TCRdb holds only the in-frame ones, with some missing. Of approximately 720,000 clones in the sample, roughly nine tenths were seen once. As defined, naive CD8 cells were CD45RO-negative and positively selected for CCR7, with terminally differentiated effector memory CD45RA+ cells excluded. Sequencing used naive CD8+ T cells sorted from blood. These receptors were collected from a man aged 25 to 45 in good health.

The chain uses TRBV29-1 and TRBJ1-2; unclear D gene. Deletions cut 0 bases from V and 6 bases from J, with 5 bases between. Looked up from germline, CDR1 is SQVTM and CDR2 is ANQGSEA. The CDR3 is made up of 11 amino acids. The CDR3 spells CSVEERHGYTF. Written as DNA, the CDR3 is TGCAGCGTTGAAGAAAGGCATGGCTACACCTTC.

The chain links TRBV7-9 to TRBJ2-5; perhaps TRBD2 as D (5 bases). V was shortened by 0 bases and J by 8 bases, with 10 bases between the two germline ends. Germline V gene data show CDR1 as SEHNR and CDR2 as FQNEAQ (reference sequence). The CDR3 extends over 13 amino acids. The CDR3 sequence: CASSLAGDVTQYF. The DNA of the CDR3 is TGTGCCAGCAGCTTAGCGGGAGATGTTACCCAGTACTTC.

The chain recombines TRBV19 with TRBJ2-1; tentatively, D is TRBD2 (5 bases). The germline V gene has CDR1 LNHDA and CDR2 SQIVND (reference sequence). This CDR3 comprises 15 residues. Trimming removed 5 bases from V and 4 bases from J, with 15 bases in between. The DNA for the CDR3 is TGTGCCAGTAGTCACCCCTGGGGAGCGTACAATGAGCAGTTCTTC. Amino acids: CASSHPWGAYNEQFF.

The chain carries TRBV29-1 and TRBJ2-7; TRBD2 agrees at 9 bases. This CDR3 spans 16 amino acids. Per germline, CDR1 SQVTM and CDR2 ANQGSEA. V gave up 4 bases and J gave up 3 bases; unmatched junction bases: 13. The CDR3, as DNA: TGCAGCGTTGTTGGGGCTGTTGAGCGGGAGGACTACGAGCAGTACTTC. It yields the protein CSVVGAVEREDYEQYF.

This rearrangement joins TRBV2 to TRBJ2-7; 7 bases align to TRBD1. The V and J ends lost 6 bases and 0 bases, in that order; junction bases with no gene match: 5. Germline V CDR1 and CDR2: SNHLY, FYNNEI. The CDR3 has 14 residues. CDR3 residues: CASRRTGGSYEQYF. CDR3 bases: TGTGCCAGCAGGCGGACAGGTGGCTCCTACGAGCAGTACTTC. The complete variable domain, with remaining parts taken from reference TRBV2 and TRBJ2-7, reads EPEVTQTPSHQVTQMGQEVILRCVPISNHLYFYWYRQILGQKVEFLVSFYNNEISEKSEIFDDQFSVERPDGSNFTLKIRSTKLEDSAMYFCASRRTGGSYEQYFGPGTRLTVT.

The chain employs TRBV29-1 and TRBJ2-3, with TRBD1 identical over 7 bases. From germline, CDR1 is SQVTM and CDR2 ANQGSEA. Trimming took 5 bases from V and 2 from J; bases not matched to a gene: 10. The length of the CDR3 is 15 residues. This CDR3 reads CSVRQGASDTDTQYF. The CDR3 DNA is TGCAGCGTTCGACAGGGAGCCTCGGACACAGATACGCAGTATTTT.

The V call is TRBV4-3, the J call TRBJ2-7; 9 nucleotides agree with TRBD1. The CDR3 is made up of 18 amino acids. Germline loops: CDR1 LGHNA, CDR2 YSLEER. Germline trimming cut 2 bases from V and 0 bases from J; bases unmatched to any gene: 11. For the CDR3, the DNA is TGCGCCAGCAGCCAATTCGCTACCGGGACAGGGCGCTCCTACGAGCAGTACTTC. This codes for CASSQFATGTGRSYEQYF.

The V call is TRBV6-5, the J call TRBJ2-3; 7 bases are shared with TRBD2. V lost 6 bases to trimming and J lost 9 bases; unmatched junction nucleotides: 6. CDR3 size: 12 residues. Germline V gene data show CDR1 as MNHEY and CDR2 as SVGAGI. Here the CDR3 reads CASSRDYQTQYF. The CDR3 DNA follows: TGTGCCAGCAGCCGGGACTACCAAACGCAGTATTTT.

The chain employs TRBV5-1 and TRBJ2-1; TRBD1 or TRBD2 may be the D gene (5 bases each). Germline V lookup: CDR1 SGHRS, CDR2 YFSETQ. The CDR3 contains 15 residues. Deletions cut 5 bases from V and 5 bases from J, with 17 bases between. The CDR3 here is CASSLGTAFNNEQFF. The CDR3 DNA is TGCGCCAGCAGTTTAGGGACCGCTTTTAACAATGAGCAGTTCTTC.